This T cell receptor beta chain was identified in a study of shared clonotypes between healthy human individuals. Notes on the study in general: Relative to clonotypes present in all four donors, those not shared had lower generation probabilities.

Trimming took 10 bases from V and 0 from J, leaving 10 bases between them. The germline CDR1 and CDR2 sequences are ENHRY and SYGVKD. The CDR3 totals 12 residues. Sequencing used immunoSEQ multiplex PCR; TCRdb keeps in-frame clones, though not all of them. The sample includes roughly 2.5 million clones, around 90% of them seen just once. Comment on this clone: What it binds is not known.

Sequences were obtained from naive CD4+ T cells sorted from blood. Subset denoted: CD45RA+ positively selected. This clonotype was obtained from a man aged 18 to 35 in good health. V gene TRBV10-3 combines with J gene TRBJ2-7; perhaps TRBD2 as D (6 bases). CDR3 residues: CATGVSSYEQYF. The CDR3 DNA follows: TGTGCCACGGGGGTAAGCTCCTACGAGCAGTACTTC.